This T cell receptor beta chain derives from a study of regulatory T cells in long-lasting Graves disease. This clonotype occurred a few times. As to time point: newly diagnosed GD, antithyroid drugs for less than 3 months. The TCR library was prepared using RNA isolated from PBMCs. By American Thyroid Association guidelines, Graves' disease was diagnosed in the cohort. The TCR beta library used iRepertoire HTBI primers with Arm-PCR amplification of CDR3. Per the study methods: Segment identification across samples yielded 55 to 65 TRBV and about 13 TRBJ segments. TCRdb passed the multiplex PCR reads through MiXCR, listing each CDR3 protein once. In this record, the V and J calls reflect TCRdb's handling and not the investigators' own analysis. The sample gives more than 300,000 distinct CDR3 sequences, about 16% of which show up once; 22% is in the top ten. Unmatched junction bases numbered 8, after V lost 3 bases and J lost 5 bases. Germline-derived CDR1 and CDR2 are SGHAT and FQNNGV. The CDR3 is 15 residues long.

The V call is TRBV11-2, the J call TRBJ2-7, with 9 bases that match TRBD2. Specimen: peripheral blood mononuclear cells (PBMCs), collected at new diagnosis, from a patient treated with antithyroid drugs. The source of this sequence is a female donor with Graves disease. CDR3 DNA sequence: TGTGCCAGCAGCTTTATAGCGGGAGTAGTCCACGAGCAGTACTTC. It yields the protein CASSFIAGVVHEQYF.